This T cell receptor (beta chain) was retrieved from a study of blood T cells in healthy people across ages. Study results and caveats: Roughly linear age-related decline in beta diversity appeared, significant by age approximately 41.

This CDR3 has 13 amino acids. V lost 8 bases and J 5 bases, leaving 13 bases between the germline ends. A second 7 to 11 cycle PCR used barcoded and J-beta primers. TCRdb itself ran the 5' RACE reads through MiXCR, one entry per CDR3 protein. The table includes about 720,000 distinct CDR3 sequences, 20% to 25% detected once. This clonotype was recorded many times. The target antigen is unknown. These data were also reused for a study on T cells of mothers and their children. That work adds: RNA that had been extracted went wholly into cDNA synthesis, at around 1.5 ug per 15 ul. Versus unrelated pairs, overlap was slightly higher in related mother-child pairs, without reaching significance.

The chain couples TRBV12-3 or TRBV12-4 to TRBJ2-1; D is undetermined. The sequence was collected from a boy younger than 18 in good health. What was sequenced was blood. The CDR3 DNA follows: TGTGCCAGCTCCCTCGCAGGCGACAATGAGCAGTTCTTC. This codes for CASSLAGDNEQFF.